What follows are 13 T cell receptor beta chains derived from one specimen sequenced in a study of T cell repertoires in cytomegalovirus infection. TCRdb redid the calling of the reads with MiXCR, one entry per CDR3 protein. The sample comprises 75,000 to 100,000 distinct CDR3 sequences, about half of which are singletons, and 80% to 95% rests with the top ten. No antigen has been identified for these receptors. The material was CD8+ T cells from cultured PBMCs, obtained from culture after CMV antigen stimulation. These receptors originate from a human donor in good health (CMV status not recorded). Some clones in this sample may be carry-over from other donors' samples.

The chain has TRBV20-1 and TRBJ2-5; 10 bases fit TRBD1. Germline V gives CDR1 DFQATT, CDR2 SNEGSKA (reference sequence). This CDR3 is built from 19 residues. The CDR3 DNA reads TGCACTCTTACCGGCGGGACAGGGGAGCCGGTGAGGTACCAAGAGACCCAGTACTTC. Its translation is CTLTGGTGEPVRYQETQYF.

This clonotype was found a few times. CDR3 amino acids: CASSSQEKLFF. In DNA, the CDR3 is TGTGCCAGCAGCTCACAAGAAAAACTGTTTTTT. This chain connects TRBV7-9 to TRBJ1-4, with D hard to call. Germline CDR1 SEHNR, CDR2 FQNEAQ (reference sequence). The V end lost 4 bases, the J end lost 8 bases, and 5 bases lay between the germline ends. The CDR3 contains 11 residues.

A few counts support this clonotype. The gene calls are TRBV11-2 and TRBJ1-2; 7 nucleotides agree with TRBD1. CDR3 length equals 15 residues. V was clipped by 4 bases and J by 4 bases; unmatched bases: 9. The germline CDR1 and CDR2 sequences are SGHAT and FQNNGV. CDR3 DNA: TGTGCCAGCAGCTCAAACAGGGGAAACCCCTATGGCTACACCTTC. It yields the protein CASSSNRGNPYGYTF.

The V and J genes are TRBV7-2 and TRBJ2-5; the D is unclear. There are 13 residues in the CDR3. The germline CDR1 and CDR2 sequences are SGHTA and FQGNSA. Trimming left V 3 bases short and J 5 bases short, with 10 bases between. The CDR3 region is CASSLGLIETQYF. The CDR3, as DNA: TGTGCCAGCAGCTTGGGGTTGATTGAGACCCAGTACTTC.

The sample holds a few counts of this clonotype. DNA for the CDR3: TGTGCCAGCAGATTGATGGGCACTGAAGCTTTCTTT. This gives the protein CASRLMGTEAFF. The chain couples TRBV11-2 to TRBJ1-1; D call uncertain. The CDR3 consists of 12 residues. The germline V and J ends were trimmed by 6 bases and 4 bases, with 9 bases remaining between them. CDR1 is SGHAT and CDR2 is FQNNGV in the germline V gene. Full variable domain (outside the CDR3, taken from reference TRBV11-2 and TRBJ1-1): EAGVAQSPRYKIIEKRQSVAFWCNPISGHATLYWYQQILGQGPKLLIQFQNNGVVDDSQLPKDRFSAERLKGVDSTLKIQPAKLEDSAVYLCASRLMGTEAFFGQGTRLTVV.

This clonotype has a handful of counts. V and J are TRBV7-6 and TRBJ2-2; weak D call: TRBD1 (6 bases). Germline V gives CDR1 SGHVS, CDR2 FNYEAQ. This CDR3 is 16 amino acids long. V was shortened by 1 base and J by 0 bases, with 9 bases between the two germline ends. CDR3 residues: CASSLVGHANTGELFF. The DNA of the CDR3 is TGTGCCAGCAGCTTAGTGGGACACGCGAACACCGGGGAGCTGTTTTTT.

This chain uses TRBV7-8 with TRBJ2-4; 9 bases line up with TRBD1. This CDR3 has 12 amino acids. CDR1 is SGHVS, CDR2 FQNEAQ, per germline. The V segment lost 2 bases and the J segment 15 bases; nucleotides outside the gene matches: 5. The CDR3 region has the DNA TGTGCCAGCAGCTTACCTGGACAGGGGTGGTACTTC. Translating gives CASSLPGQGWYF.

This clonotype was seen a few times. V and J are TRBV7-9 and TRBJ2-5, with TRBD2 matching over 10 bases. The V segment lost 4 bases and the J segment 2 bases; nucleotides outside the gene matches: 4. The CDR3 is 15 residues long. In germline, CDR1 is SEHNR, CDR2 FQNEAQ (reference sequence). In nucleotides, the CDR3 is TGTGCCAGCAGCTCCCGGACTAGCGGACAAGAGACCCAGTACTTC. This codes for CASSSRTSGQETQYF.

This clonotype was counted only a few times. This chain joins TRBV12-3 or TRBV12-4 and TRBJ1-5, with TRBD1 matching 7 bases. J gave up 0 bases and V 6 bases, and 5 bases lay outside the gene matches. This CDR3 has 15 amino acids. The CDR3 loop is CASSGQAYSNQPQHF. Here the CDR3 DNA reads TGTGCCAGCAGCGGACAGGCTTATAGCAATCAGCCCCAGCATTTT.

A note on this clonotype: This may come from a read error, since a much larger clone is one base off. Lacking the conserved final phenylalanine or tryptophan, this CDR3 likely reflects a read error. The rearrangement links TRBV7-2 to TRBJ2-7; 11 bases align to TRBD2. The CDR3 contains 16 residues. The V segment lost 1 base and the J segment 3 bases; nucleotides outside the gene matches: 5. CDR1 is SGHTA, CDR2 FQGNSA, per germline. In DNA, the CDR3 is TGTGCCAGCAGCTTAGTTAGCGGGGGGGCCTACTACGAGCAGTACTCC. It yields the protein CASSLVSGGAYYEQYS.

Note on this clonotype: The junction departs from germline at one end; a sequencing error may be responsible. The chain recombines TRBV12-3 or TRBV12-4 with TRBJ2-3, with D possibly matching TRBD1 (6 bases). The CDR3 is made up of 15 amino acids. The chain's CDR3 is CASTEAYRETETQYF. The DNA for the CDR3 is TGTGCCAGCACCGAAGCATACAGGGAAACAGAAACGCAGTATTTT.

V is TRBV11-2 and J is TRBJ2-7; TRBD2 matches 9 bases. The CDR3 loop spans 16 amino acids. Germline V gene sequence: CDR1 SGHAT, CDR2 FQNNGV. The trim removed 2 bases at V and 4 bases at J, leaving 9 bases unmatched. The CDR3 coding sequence is TGTGCCAGCAGCTTACCTAGCGGGATGGTAGGGTACGAGCAGTACTTC. The encoded protein is CASSLPSGMVGYEQYF.

The rearrangement links TRBV7-9 to TRBJ2-1, with D maybe TRBD2 (6 bases). V lost 4 bases and J lost 4, with 17 bases in between. The CDR3 is 16 amino acids. CDR1 and CDR2 from the germline V gene are SEHNR and FQNEAQ (reference sequence). The DNA for the CDR3 is TGTGCCAGCAGCTCGGGGACTGACACCCGATACAATGAGCAGTTCTTC. Protein: CASSSGTDTRYNEQFF.